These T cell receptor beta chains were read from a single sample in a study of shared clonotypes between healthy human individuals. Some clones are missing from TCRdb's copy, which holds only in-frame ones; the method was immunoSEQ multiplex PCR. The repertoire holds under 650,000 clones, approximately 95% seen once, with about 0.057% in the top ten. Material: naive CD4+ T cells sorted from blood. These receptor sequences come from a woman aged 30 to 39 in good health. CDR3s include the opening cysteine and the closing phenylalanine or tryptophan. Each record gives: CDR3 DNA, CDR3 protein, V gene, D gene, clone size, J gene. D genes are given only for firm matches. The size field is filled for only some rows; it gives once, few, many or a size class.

DNA: TGTGCCACGCAGAAAACAGGGAGCTACGAGCAGTACTTC
CDR3: CATQKTGSYEQYF
V: TRBV28
D: .
size: .
J: TRBJ2-7

DNA: TGCGCCAGCAGCTGGGGAAACACTGAAGCTTTCTTT
CDR3: CASSWGNTEAFF
V: TRBV5-1
D: .
size: .
J: TRBJ1-1

DNA: TGTGCCAGCAGCTACCCCGGGACAGGGACAGATACGCAGTATTTT
CDR3: CASSYPGTGTDTQYF
V: TRBV11-2
D: TRBD1
size: .
J: TRBJ2-3

DNA: TGTGCCTGGAGTCAAACGACTAGGTACAATGAGCAGTTCTTC
CDR3: CAWSQTTRYNEQFF
V: TRBV30
D: .
size: .
J: TRBJ2-1

DNA: TGTGCCAGCAGCCGGGACAGGGGCTCACCCCTCCACTTT
CDR3: CASSRDRGSPLHF
V: TRBV7-8
D: TRBD1
size: .
J: TRBJ1-6

DNA: TGTGCCAGCTCGCCTAATGGGCGGGTTCCCAATCAGCCCCAGCATTTT
CDR3: CASSPNGRVPNQPQHF
V: TRBV18
D: .
size: .
J: TRBJ1-5

DNA: TGTGCCAGCAGTTTTCTTGCAGGGGGGGGGACTGAAGCTTTCTTT
CDR3: CASSFLAGGGTEAFF
V: TRBV28
D: TRBD1
size: .
J: TRBJ1-1

DNA: TGTGCCAGCAGCCCTGGCAGCGTCCGGTCTGGGGCCAACGTCCTGACTTTC
CDR3: CASSPGSVRSGANVLTF
V: TRBV7-3
D: .
size: .
J: TRBJ2-6

DNA: TGTGCCAGCAGCTTGGCAGGGCATCAGCCCCAGCATTTT
CDR3: CASSLAGHQPQHF
V: TRBV7-8
D: .
size: .
J: TRBJ1-5

DNA: TGTGCCACCAGCAGAGTGAGGACCCTTGCAACTAATGAAAAACTGTTTTTT
CDR3: CATSRVRTLATNEKLFF
V: TRBV15
D: .
size: .
J: TRBJ1-4

DNA: TGTGCCAGCAGCAGAGTTAGGCAAGAGACCCAGTACTTC
CDR3: CASSRVRQETQYF
V: TRBV6-5
D: .
size: .
J: TRBJ2-5

DNA: TGTGCCAGCTCACCACCCCCGACCTACAATGAGCAGTTCTTC
CDR3: CASSPPPTYNEQFF
V: TRBV18
D: .
size: .
J: TRBJ2-1

DNA: TGTGCCAGCAGCCTGGCACAGGGGGCTCATTCACCCCTCCACTTT
CDR3: CASSLAQGAHSPLHF
V: TRBV28
D: TRBD1
size: .
J: TRBJ1-6

DNA: TGTGCCAGAAGCTTGGTACCTAGACTGAACTATGGCTACACCTTC
CDR3: CARSLVPRLNYGYTF
V: TRBV5-3
D: .
size: .
J: TRBJ1-2

DNA: TGTGCCAGCAGCTTGGCTAGCGGGAGCAATGAGCAGTTCTTC
CDR3: CASSLASGSNEQFF
V: TRBV5-4
D: TRBD2
size: .
J: TRBJ2-1

DNA: TGTGCCAGCAGTTTACAATGGTCACCCCTCCACTTT
CDR3: CASSLQWSPLHF
V: TRBV28
D: .
size: .
J: TRBJ1-6

DNA: TGCGCCAGCAGCTTCGACGATCACTATGGCTACACCTTC
CDR3: CASSFDDHYGYTF
V: TRBV5-1
D: .
size: .
J: TRBJ1-2

DNA: TGTGCCAGCAGTGAAAGAGGGACAGGGGCCACCGGGGAGCTGTTTTTT
CDR3: CASSERGTGATGELFF
V: TRBV25-1
D: TRBD1
size: .
J: TRBJ2-2

DNA: TGCGCCAGCAGCCATGATGGCTCTGGGGCCAACGTCCTGACTTTC
CDR3: CASSHDGSGANVLTF
V: TRBV5-1
D: .
size: .
J: TRBJ2-6

DNA: TGTGCCAGCTCACCACTCCCTGGAAAGACAGCGTTTAATGAAAAACTGTTTTTT
CDR3: CASSPLPGKTAFNEKLFF
V: TRBV18
D: .
size: .
J: TRBJ1-4

DNA: TGTGCCAGCGGCCCTGGGCAGTCTGGGGCCAACGTCCTGACTTTC
CDR3: CASGPGQSGANVLTF
V: TRBV11-2
D: .
size: once
J: TRBJ2-6